This T cell receptor beta chain appears in the sequencing data of a study of identical twins. TCRdb passed the 5' RACE reads through MiXCR, listing each CDR3 protein once. The sample shows 500,000 to 650,000 distinct CDR3 sequences, roughly 7.2% of them seen only once. J gave up 4 bases and V 2 bases, and 10 bases lay outside the gene matches. The CDR3 loop spans 17 amino acids. Germline values: CDR1 MDHEN, CDR2 SYDVKM. Donors uniformly comprised healthy Caucasians. The sample holds many counts of this clonotype. The sample also formed part of further work on yellow fever vaccine responses in identical twins.

The chain has TRBV28 and TRBJ2-5; 10 bases are shared with TRBD2. The clonotype was recovered from a woman younger than 30 in good health. Sample: PBMCs. CDR3 sequence: CASSLEVSSGSGETQYF. As DNA, the CDR3 is TGTGCCAGCAGTTTAGAGGTCTCTAGCGGGAGCGGAGAGACCCAGTACTTC.